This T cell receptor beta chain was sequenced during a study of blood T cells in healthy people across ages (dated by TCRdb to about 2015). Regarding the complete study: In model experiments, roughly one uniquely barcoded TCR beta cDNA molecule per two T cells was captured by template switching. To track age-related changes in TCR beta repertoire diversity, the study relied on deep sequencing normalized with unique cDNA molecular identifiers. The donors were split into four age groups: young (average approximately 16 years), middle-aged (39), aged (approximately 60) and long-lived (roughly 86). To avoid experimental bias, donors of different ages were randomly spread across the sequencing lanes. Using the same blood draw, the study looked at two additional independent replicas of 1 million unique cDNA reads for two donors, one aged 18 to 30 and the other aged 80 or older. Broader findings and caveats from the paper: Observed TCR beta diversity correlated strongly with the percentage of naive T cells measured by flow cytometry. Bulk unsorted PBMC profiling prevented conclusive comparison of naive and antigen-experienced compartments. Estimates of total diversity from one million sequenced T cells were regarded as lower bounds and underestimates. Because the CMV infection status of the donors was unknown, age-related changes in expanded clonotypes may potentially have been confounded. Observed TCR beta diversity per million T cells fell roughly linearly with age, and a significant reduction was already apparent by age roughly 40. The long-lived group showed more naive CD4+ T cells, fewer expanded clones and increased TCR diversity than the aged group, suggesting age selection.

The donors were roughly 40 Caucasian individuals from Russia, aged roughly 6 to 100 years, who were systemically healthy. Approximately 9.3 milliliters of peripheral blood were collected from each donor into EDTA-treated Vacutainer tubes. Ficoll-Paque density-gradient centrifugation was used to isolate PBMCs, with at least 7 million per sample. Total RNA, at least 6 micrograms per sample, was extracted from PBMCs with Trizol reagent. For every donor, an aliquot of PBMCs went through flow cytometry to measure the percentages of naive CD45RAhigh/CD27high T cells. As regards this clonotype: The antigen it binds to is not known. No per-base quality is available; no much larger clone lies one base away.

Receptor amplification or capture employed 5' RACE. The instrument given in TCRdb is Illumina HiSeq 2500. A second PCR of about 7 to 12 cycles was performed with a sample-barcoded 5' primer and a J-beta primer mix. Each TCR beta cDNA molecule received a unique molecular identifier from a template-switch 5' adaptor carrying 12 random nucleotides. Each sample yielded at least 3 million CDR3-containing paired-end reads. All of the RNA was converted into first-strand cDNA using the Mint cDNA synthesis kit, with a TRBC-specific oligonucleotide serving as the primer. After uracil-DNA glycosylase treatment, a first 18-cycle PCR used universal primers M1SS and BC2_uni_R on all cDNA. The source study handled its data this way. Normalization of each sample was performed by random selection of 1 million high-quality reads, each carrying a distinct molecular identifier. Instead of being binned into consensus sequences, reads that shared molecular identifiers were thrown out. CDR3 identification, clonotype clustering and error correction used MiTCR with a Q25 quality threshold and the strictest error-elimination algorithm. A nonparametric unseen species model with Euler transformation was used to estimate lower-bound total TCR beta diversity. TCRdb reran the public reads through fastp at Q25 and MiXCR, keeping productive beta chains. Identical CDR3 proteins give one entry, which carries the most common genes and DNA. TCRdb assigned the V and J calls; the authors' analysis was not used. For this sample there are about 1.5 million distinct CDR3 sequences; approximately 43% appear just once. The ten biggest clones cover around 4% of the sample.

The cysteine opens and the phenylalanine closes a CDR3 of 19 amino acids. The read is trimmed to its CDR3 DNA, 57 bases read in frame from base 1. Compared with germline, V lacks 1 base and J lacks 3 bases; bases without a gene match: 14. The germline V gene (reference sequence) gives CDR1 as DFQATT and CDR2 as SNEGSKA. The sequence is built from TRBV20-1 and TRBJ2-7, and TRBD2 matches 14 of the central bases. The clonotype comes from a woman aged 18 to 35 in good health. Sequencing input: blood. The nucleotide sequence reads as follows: TGCAGTGCTAGAGGCCGGCTCTCTAGACTAGCGGGAGGGATCTACGAGCAGTACTTC. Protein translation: CSARGRLSRLAGGIYEQYF.